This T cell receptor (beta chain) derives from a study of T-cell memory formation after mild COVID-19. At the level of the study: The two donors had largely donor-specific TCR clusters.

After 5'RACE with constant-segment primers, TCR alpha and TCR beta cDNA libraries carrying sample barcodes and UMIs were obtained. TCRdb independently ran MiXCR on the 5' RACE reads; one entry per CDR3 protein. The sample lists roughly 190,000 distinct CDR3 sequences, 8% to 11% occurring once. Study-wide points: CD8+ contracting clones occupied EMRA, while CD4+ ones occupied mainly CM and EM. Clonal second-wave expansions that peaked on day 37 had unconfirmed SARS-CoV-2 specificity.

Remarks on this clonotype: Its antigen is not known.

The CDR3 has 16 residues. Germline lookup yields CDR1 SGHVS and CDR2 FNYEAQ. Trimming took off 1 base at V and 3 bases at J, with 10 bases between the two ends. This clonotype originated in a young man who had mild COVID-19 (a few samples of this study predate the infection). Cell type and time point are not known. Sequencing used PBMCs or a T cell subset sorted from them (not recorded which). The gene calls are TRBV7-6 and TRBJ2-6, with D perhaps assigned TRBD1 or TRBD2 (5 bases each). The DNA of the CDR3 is TGTGCCAGCAGCTTAGACGGGGCGGGTGGGGCCAACGTCCTGACTTTC. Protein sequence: CASSLDGAGGANVLTF.